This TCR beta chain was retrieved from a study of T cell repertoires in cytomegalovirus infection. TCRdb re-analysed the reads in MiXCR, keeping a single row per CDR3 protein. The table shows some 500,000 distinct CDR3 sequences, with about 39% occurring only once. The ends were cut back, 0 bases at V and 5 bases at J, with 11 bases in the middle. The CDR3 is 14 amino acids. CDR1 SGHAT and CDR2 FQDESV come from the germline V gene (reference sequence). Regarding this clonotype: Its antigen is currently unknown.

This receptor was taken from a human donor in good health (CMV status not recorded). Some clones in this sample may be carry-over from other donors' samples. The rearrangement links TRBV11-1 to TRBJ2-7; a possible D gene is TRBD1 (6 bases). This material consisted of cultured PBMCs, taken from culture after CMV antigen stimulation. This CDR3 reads CASSLAWGPHEQYF. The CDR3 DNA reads TGTGCCAGCAGCTTAGCCTGGGGGCCCCACGAGCAGTACTTC.